What follows are 21 T cell receptor beta chains derived from one specimen sequenced in a study of blood T cell repertoires in COVID-19. The table came from immunoSEQ multiplex PCR; TCRdb's copy has only in-frame clones and leaves some out. The table lists about 99,000 clones, about 91% of them singletons. Source material: peripheral blood. The receptors originated from a human donor in a cohort sampled during active COVID-19.

The chain recombines TRBV28 with TRBJ1-1, with TRBD1 matching 7 bases. CDR1 is MDHEN, CDR2 SYDVKM, per germline. This CDR3 has 13 residues. Losses at the gene ends were 7 bases for V and 7 bases for J; bases not matched to a gene: 9. Here the CDR3 reads CASTPGTVIEAFF. The CDR3 bases are TGTGCCAGCACACCAGGGACAGTGATTGAAGCTTTCTTT.

The chain links TRBV28 to TRBJ2-7, with 7 bases matching TRBD1. From germline, CDR1 is MDHEN and CDR2 SYDVKM. The CDR3 sequence is 15 residues long. The trim removed 2 bases at V and 3 bases at J, leaving 7 bases unmatched. The CDR3 protein is CASSLTDRNLYEQYF. CDR3 DNA: TGTGCCAGCAGTTTAACGGACAGGAACCTCTACGAGCAGTACTTC.

The V call is TRBV7-9, the J call TRBJ1-4, with 9 bases matching TRBD1. The CDR3 sequence is 16 residues long. Germline V lookup: CDR1 SEHNR, CDR2 FQNEAQ (reference sequence). Trimming at V came to 5 bases and at J to 8 bases, leaving 12 bases not matched to a gene. The CDR3 loop reads CASSPDRGVSDEKLFF. As DNA, the CDR3 is TGTGCCAGCAGCCCGGACAGGGGAGTATCAGACGAAAAACTGTTTTTT. The full variable domain, with the rest looked up from reference TRBV7-9 and TRBJ1-4, is DTGVSQNPRHKITKRGQNVTFRCDPISEHNRLYWYRQTLGQGPEFLTYFQNEAQLEKSRLLSDRFSAERPKGSFSTLEIQRTEQGDSAMYLCASSPDRGVSDEKLFFGSGTQLSVL.

The chain combines TRBV3-1 (or the pseudogene TRBV3-2) with TRBJ1-2, with 9 bases aligning to TRBD1. V lost 1 base, J lost 4 bases, and 16 bases stayed unmatched. The germline CDR1 and CDR2 sequences are LGHDT and YNNKEL (reference sequence). CDR3 length: 19 amino acids. For the CDR3, the DNA is TGTGCCAGCAGCCAAGGCCTTACAGGGGGCGCGTGGAAGGCCTATGGCTACACCTTC. Residues: CASSQGLTGGAWKAYGYTF.

The chain employs TRBV6-2 or TRBV6-3 and TRBJ2-5; unclear D gene. V shed 6 bases and J shed 5 bases, with 22 bases lying between them. This CDR3 comprises 16 residues. CDR1 is MNHEY and CDR2 is SVGEGT in the germline V gene. This CDR3 reads CASSFTDFSSVETQYF. In DNA form, the CDR3 reads TGTGCCAGCAGCTTTACCGACTTCTCTTCCGTGGAGACCCAGTACTTC.

The rearrangement joins TRBV7-8 to TRBJ2-2, with TRBD1 as a possible D gene (6 bases). Trimming took off 0 bases at V and 0 bases at J, with 11 bases between the two ends. This CDR3 region has 17 residues. Germline CDR1 SGHVS, CDR2 FQNEAQ. CDR3 sequence reads: CASSLARRGSNTGELFF. The CDR3 region has the DNA TGTGCCAGCAGCTTAGCGCGTAGGGGGTCGAACACCGGGGAGCTGTTTTTT.

This clone was observed a single time. The chain combines TRBV19 with TRBJ2-4, with TRBD1 matching 8 bases. The CDR3 runs 15 residues. Per the germline V gene, CDR1 is LNHDA and CDR2 is SQIVND (reference sequence). V gave up 6 bases and J gave up 3 bases; unmatched junction bases: 7. The CDR3, as DNA: TGTGCCAGTAGAACGGACAGGGTGGGCAAAAACATTCAGTACTTC. Translating gives CASRTDRVGKNIQYF.

In its sample, this clone was seen once. The chain combines TRBV5-5 with TRBJ2-5; D possibly corresponds to TRBD1 (5 bases). Trimming removed 1 base from V and 0 bases from J, with 10 bases in between. Germline CDR1 is SGHKS and CDR2 is YYEKEE (reference sequence). This CDR3 contains 15 residues. The CDR3 sequence: CASSLQGIYQETQYF. CDR3 DNA sequence: TGTGCCAGCAGCTTGCAGGGCATATACCAAGAGACCCAGTACTTC.

This chain connects TRBV3-1 (or the pseudogene TRBV3-2) to TRBJ2-7; 8 nucleotides align to TRBD2. V shed 5 bases and J 2 bases; nucleotides not matched to a gene: 11. CDR1 and CDR2 from the germline V gene are LGHDT and YNNKEL (reference sequence). The CDR3 covers 16 residues. In DNA form, the CDR3 reads TGTGCCAGCAGCTTGGGACCGGGACTAGAGACCTACGAGCAGTACTTC. This translates into CASSLGPGLETYEQYF.

The gene calls are TRBV5-1 and TRBJ2-2, with D possibly TRBD2 on 5 matching bases. The CDR3 runs to 16 residues. Germline CDR1 and CDR2: SGHRS and YFSETQ. Trimming took off 0 bases at V and 4 bases at J, with 13 bases between the two ends. The CDR3: CASSLDGTAGTGELFF. Here the CDR3 DNA reads TGCGCCAGCAGCTTGGATGGTACCGCGGGCACCGGGGAGCTGTTTTTT.

Notes on this clone: Additional DNA sequences in this sample encode the identical CDR3. The CDR3 bases are TGTGCCAGTACCACTTGGGGGGCAACTAATGAAAAACTGTTTTTT. Protein product: CASTTWGATNEKLFF. This chain links TRBV19 with TRBJ1-4; possible D gene TRBD1, 5 bases. CDR3 length: 15 residues. V lost 7 bases to trimming and J lost 0 bases, with 12 bases between them. Germline CDR1 reads LNHDA; CDR2 reads SQIVND (reference sequence).

V and J are TRBV9 and TRBJ1-2; D unresolved. V was trimmed by 0 bases and J by 2 bases, leaving 11 bases between them. The germline CDR1 and CDR2 sequences are SGDLS and YYNGEE. The CDR3 has 15 amino acids. The CDR3 DNA reads as TGTGCCAGCAGCGTAGATGGGCACCTAAACTATGGCTACACCTTC. As protein: CASSVDGHLNYGYTF.

The genes are TRBV5-1 and TRBJ2-3; 8 positions agree with TRBD1. Unmatched junction bases numbered 4, after V lost 2 bases and J lost 2 bases. The CDR3 is 15 amino acids. In germline, CDR1 is SGHRS, CDR2 YFSETQ. The CDR3: CASSLWTGNTDTQYF. DNA for the CDR3: TGCGCCAGCAGCTTATGGACAGGGAACACAGATACGCAGTATTTT. The variable domain in full, with the rest retrieved from reference TRBV5-1 and TRBJ2-3, is KAGVTQTPRYLIKTRGQQVTLSCSPISGHRSVSWYQQTPGQGLQFLFEYFSETQRNKGNFPGRFSGRQFSNSRSEMNVSTLELGDSALYLCASSLWTGNTDTQYFGPGTRLTVL.

The chain joins TRBV11-3 to TRBJ2-1; 8 bases match TRBD2. The CDR3 has 16 residues. Germline lookup yields CDR1 SGHNT and CDR2 YENEEA. With V trimmed by 5 bases and J by 1 base, 7 bases remained unmatched. CDR3: CASSKSSGGSYNEQFF. Written as DNA, the CDR3 is TGTGCCAGCAGCAAAAGCAGCGGGGGTTCCTACAATGAGCAGTTCTTC. Complete variable domain (other parts from reference TRBV11-3 and TRBJ2-1): EAGVVQSPRYKIIEKKQPVAFWCNPISGHNTLYWYLQNLGQGPELLIRYENEEAVDDSQLPKDRFSAERLKGVDSTLKIQPAELGDSAVYLCASSKSSGGSYNEQFFGPGTRLTVL.

The CDR3: CSASIGQSNQPQHF. CDR3 bases: TGCAGTGCTAGTATTGGGCAGTCCAATCAGCCCCAGCATTTT. The J gene is TRBJ1-5, the V gene TRBV20-1; D unclear. Deletions cut 3 bases from V and 3 bases from J, with 12 bases between. Looked up from germline, CDR1 is DFQATT and CDR2 is SNEGSKA (reference sequence). CDR3 length equals 14 residues.

This clone was observed once. CDR3 protein: CASSSGRGAPGYTF. CDR3 sequence (DNA): TGTGCCAGCAGTTCCGGGCGGGGGGCGCCCGGCTACACCTTC. The chain couples TRBV28 to TRBJ1-2; tentatively, D is TRBD1 (6 bases). The CDR3 spans 14 residues. V was cut by 4 bases and J by 8 bases, with 17 bases left in between. Germline CDR1 MDHEN, CDR2 SYDVKM.

The chain combines TRBV18 with TRBJ2-2; the match to TRBD2 covers 9 bases. V shed 4 bases, J shed 6 bases, and the junction held 15 bases outside the gene matches. Germline CDR1 and CDR2: KGHSH and LQKENI. The CDR3 loop spans 18 amino acids. In DNA form, the CDR3 reads TGTGCCAGCTCACACCTAACCACGTCTAGCGGGAAGGCCGGGGAGCTGTTTTTT. Encoded protein: CASSHLTTSSGKAGELFF.

The chain combines TRBV15 with TRBJ1-2; D remains unclear. CDR3 length: 13 residues. Trimming removed 1 base from V and 2 bases from J, with 5 bases in between. Per the germline V gene, CDR1 is LNHNV and CDR2 is YYDKDF (reference sequence). The CDR3 DNA follows: TGTGCCACCAGCAGAGTCGGGAACTATGGCTACACCTTC. Amino acid sequence: CATSRVGNYGYTF.

The chain couples TRBV28 to TRBJ2-1; 7 bases fit TRBD2. V lost 3 bases to trimming and J lost 9 bases; unmatched junction nucleotides: 11. Germline V gene lookup returns CDR1 MDHEN and CDR2 SYDVKM. This CDR3 contains 15 residues. The CDR3 region is CASSLAGVFTVEQFF. The CDR3 DNA reads TGTGCCAGCAGTTTGGCGGGAGTGTTTACTGTTGAGCAGTTCTTC.

CDR3 DNA: TGTGCCAGCAAGGAACTAGCGCTGACAGATACGCAGTATTTT. This sequence encodes CASKELALTDTQYF. V and J are TRBV7-9 and TRBJ2-3, with 7 bases identical to TRBD2. This CDR3 has 14 amino acids. Trimming at V came to 7 bases and at J to 3 bases, leaving 7 bases not matched to a gene. From germline, CDR1 is SEHNR and CDR2 FQNEAQ (reference sequence).

The chain joins TRBV18 to TRBJ2-7, with 7 bases that match TRBD2. Germline CDR1 and CDR2: KGHSH and LQKENI. The CDR3 covers 15 residues. V gave up 3 bases and J gave up 2 bases; unmatched junction bases: 7. CDR3 protein: CASSPGPSGAYEQYF. The DNA for the CDR3 is TGTGCCAGCTCACCCGGTCCTAGCGGCGCCTACGAGCAGTACTTC.